This T cell receptor beta chain was identified in a study of neoadjuvant nivolumab and ipilimumab in lung cancer. V dropped 7 bases and J dropped 3 bases, with 13 bases sitting between them. The CDR3 has 14 amino acids. CDR1 is LNHDA, CDR2 SQIVND, per germline (reference sequence). Sequenced by immunoSEQ multiplex PCR; TCRdb stores in-frame clones only, minus some. In the table there are several thousand clones, 75% to 90% of which are singletons. Source: tumor tissue, taken after neoadjuvant nivolumab, alone or with ipilimumab, at or shortly before surgery. V and J are TRBV19 and TRBJ1-5, with a tentative D call TRBD1 (5 bases). The sequence was collected from an adult with non-small cell lung cancer. Some clones in this sample may be carry-over from other donors' samples. CDR3 sequence: CASNRGATNQPQHF. DNA of the CDR3: TGTGCCAGTAACCGTGGGGCCACCAATCAGCCCCAGCATTTT. Full variable domain (remainder filled in from reference TRBV19 and TRBJ1-5): DGGITQSPKYLFRKEGQNVTLSCEQNLNHDAMYWYRQDPGQGLRLIYYSQIVNDFQKGDIAEGYSVSREKKESFPLTVTSAQKNPTAFYLCASNRGATNQPQHFGDGTRLSIL.